This T cell receptor (beta chain) was retrieved from a study of CD8+ T cells in alopecia areata. Study background: Tofacitinib was taken orally by treated patients, and the dose was 5 to 10 mg twice daily. Findings of the study overall: Tofacitinib significantly lowered scalp clonality and expanded CD8+ clones among the top 100.

Remarks on this clone: Its antigen is unknown.

The treatment was: oral pan-JAK inhibitor, 5-10 mg twice daily. The CDR3 is made up of 15 amino acids. Germline V CDR1 and CDR2: MNHNY, SVGAGI (reference sequence). The V gene lost 6 bases and the J gene lost 4 bases, with 18 bases spanning the gap. Extracted RNA was reverse transcribed, and the resulting cDNA served as sequencing template. Clones were sequenced by immunoSEQ multiplex PCR, and TCRdb holds only the in-frame ones, with some missing. Among under 150,000 clones listed, about 50% were seen once. The genes are TRBV6-6 and TRBJ2-5; D may match TRBD1 or TRBD2 (5 bases each). This TCR derives from a human donor with alopecia areata. The source material was CD4+ T cells sorted from blood, sampled at week 4, from a patient treated with tofacitinib. CDR3: CASSFGTLTGETQYF. As DNA, the CDR3 is TGTGCCAGCAGCTTTGGGACGTTAACGGGAGAGACCCAGTACTTC.